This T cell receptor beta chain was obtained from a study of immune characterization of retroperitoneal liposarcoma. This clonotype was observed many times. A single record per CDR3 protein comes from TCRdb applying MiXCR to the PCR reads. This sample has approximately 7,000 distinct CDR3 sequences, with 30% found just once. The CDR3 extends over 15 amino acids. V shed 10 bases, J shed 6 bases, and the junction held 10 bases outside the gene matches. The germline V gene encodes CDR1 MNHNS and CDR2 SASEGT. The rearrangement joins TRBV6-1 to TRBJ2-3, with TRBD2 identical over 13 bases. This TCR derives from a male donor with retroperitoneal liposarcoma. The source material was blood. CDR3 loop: CATSGTSGNPDTQYF. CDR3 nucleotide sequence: TGTGCCACCTCCGGGACTAGCGGGAACCCGGATACGCAGTATTTT.